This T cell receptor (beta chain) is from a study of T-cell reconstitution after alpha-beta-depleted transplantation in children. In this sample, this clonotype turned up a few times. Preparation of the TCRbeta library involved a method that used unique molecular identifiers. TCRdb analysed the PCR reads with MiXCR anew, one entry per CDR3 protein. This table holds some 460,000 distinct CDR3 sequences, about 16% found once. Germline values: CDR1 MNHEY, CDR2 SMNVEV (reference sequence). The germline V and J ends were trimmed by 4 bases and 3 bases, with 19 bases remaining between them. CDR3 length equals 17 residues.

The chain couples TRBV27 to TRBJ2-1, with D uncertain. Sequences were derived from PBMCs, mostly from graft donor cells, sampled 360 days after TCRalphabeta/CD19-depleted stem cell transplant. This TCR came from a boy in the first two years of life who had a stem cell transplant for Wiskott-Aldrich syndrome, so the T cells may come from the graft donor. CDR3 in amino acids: CASSSRRTRYIYNEQFF. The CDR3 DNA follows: TGTGCCAGCAGTTCTCGGCGAACCAGGTACATCTACAATGAGCAGTTCTTC.